These 20 T cell receptor gamma chains share one sample of origin, sequenced in a study of Vδ1+ human thymocytes. Study conclusions and caveats: Thymic TRG and TRD repertoires appeared highly polyclonal, with Gaussian CDR3 length distributions.

Extracted RNA was reverse transcribed into cDNA. Pooled V-gene forward primers with one constant-region reverse primer generated the CDR3 amplicons by multiplex PCR. TCRdb reran clone calling via CATT on the multiplex PCR reads. The sample holds 7,500 to 10,000 gamma-chain clones; roughly three fifths are singletons and the top ten take approximately 1.5%. Which antigens these TCRs recognize remains unknown. Sample: Vdelta1+ gamma-delta thymocytes from the thymus. The subset denotes: FACS-sorted CD3+ TCRalphabeta- TCRVdelta1+ TCRVdelta2- thymocytes. These receptor sequences come from a girl in the first two years of life who had congenital heart surgery.

The chain is built from TRGV8 and TRGJ1 or TRGJ2. Germline assignment: CDR1 VENAVY and CDR2 YDSYNSRV. The CDR3 sequence is 11 residues long. Trimming removed 3 bases from V and 9 bases from J; junction bases left unmatched: 5. CDR3 sequence: CATWDCVKKLF. CDR3 in DNA: TGTGCCACCTGGGATTGCGTTAAGAAACTCTTT.

This rearrangement joins TRGV8 to TRGJ1 or TRGJ2. J gave up 8 bases and V 2 bases, and 6 bases lay outside the gene matches. From germline, CDR1 is VENAVY and CDR2 YDSYNSRV. This CDR3 has 12 amino acids. The CDR3 sequence: CATWDMGDKKLF. CDR3 coding DNA: TGTGCCACCTGGGATATGGGGGATAAGAAACTCTTT.

Note on this clone: The same CDR3 arises from other DNA sequences in this sample as well. The chain recombines TRGV3 with TRGJ1 or TRGJ2. No J segment appears in TCRdb, so it was assigned here by matching the sequence to germline. The length of the CDR3 is 13 residues. The ends lost 0 bases at V and 6 bases at J; junction bases unmatched: 5. Germline CDR1 is VTNTFY and CDR2 is YDVSTARD (reference sequence). The CDR3: CATWDRLGYKKLF. In DNA form, the CDR3 reads TGTGCCACCTGGGACAGGCTAGGTTATAAGAAACTCTTT.

J is TRGJP1 and V is TRGV9. The J gene, left out of TCRdb, was set here by checking the DNA against germline. The CDR3 covers 13 residues. V lost 2 bases to trimming and J lost 8 bases; unmatched junction nucleotides: 5. Germline CDR1 GITISATS, CDR2 ISYDGTV (reference sequence). The CDR3 DNA follows: TGTGCCTTGTGGGAGGACCCAGGTTGGTTCAAGATATTT. Amino acids: CALWEDPGWFKIF.

This clone was detected only a few times. A much bigger clone sits one base away, suggesting this may be a read error. Other nucleotide sequences in the sample specify the same CDR3. The gene calls are TRGV3 and TRGJ1 or TRGJ2. No J gene is reported in TCRdb; it was inferred here by comparing the DNA with germline. CDR1 is VTNTFY, CDR2 YDVSTARD, per germline (reference sequence). CDR3 length: 13 amino acids. The V segment lost 1 base and the J segment 3 bases; nucleotides outside the gene matches: 3. CDR3 bases: TGTGCCACCTGGGACAGTCCTTATTATAAGAAACTCTTT. It yields the protein CATWDSPYYKKLF.

This sequence joins TRGV9 and TRGJ1 or TRGJ2. No J segment appears in TCRdb, so it was assigned here by matching the sequence to germline. V shed 1 base and J 6 bases; nucleotides not matched to a gene: 6. Germline CDR1 and CDR2: GITISATS and ISYDGTV (reference sequence). The length of the CDR3 is 13 residues. The CDR3 region has the DNA TGTGCCTTGTGGGAGGTCCCCCGTTATAAGAAACTCTTT. Protein sequence: CALWEVPRYKKLF.

The J gene is TRGJP, the V gene TRGV9. The J gene, missing from TCRdb, was assigned here through DNA to germline matching. The length of the CDR3 is 18 residues. V lost 1 base to trimming and J lost 7 bases; unmatched junction nucleotides: 10. The V gene's germline CDR1 is GITISATS and CDR2 ISYDGTV (reference sequence). CDR3 coding DNA: TGTGCCTTGTGGGAGGTCGCCCGTGTGGAGTTGGGCAAAAAAATCAAGGTATTT. This translates into CALWEVARVELGKKIKVF.

This sequence joins TRGV8 and TRGJ1 or TRGJ2. This CDR3 is built from 13 residues. Germline CDR1 and CDR2: VENAVY and YDSYNSRV. J gave up 6 bases and V 0 bases, and 5 bases lay outside the gene matches. The CDR3 DNA is TGTGCCACCTGGGATAGGCGGGCTTATAAGAAACTCTTT. Amino acids: CATWDRRAYKKLF.

The chain recombines TRGV3 with TRGJ1 or TRGJ2. TCRdb offers no J gene call, so here the DNA was matched to germline to obtain one. Germline V CDR1 and CDR2: VTNTFY, YDVSTARD (reference sequence). The CDR3 spans 13 residues. V was clipped by 0 bases and J by 7 bases; unmatched bases: 6. Here the CDR3 reads CATWDRHQYKKLF. CDR3 DNA sequence: TGTGCCACCTGGGACAGGCACCAATATAAGAAACTCTTT.

As to this clone: At one end the junction does not follow the germline gene, possibly because of a read error. The genes are TRGV8 and TRGJP2. TCRdb does not report a J gene; here it was assigned by matching the DNA to germline references. Germline loops: CDR1 VENAVY, CDR2 YDSYNSRV. CDR3 length: 12 amino acids. CDR3 residues: CATWNSDWIKTF. CDR3 nucleotide sequence: TGTGCCACCTGGAATAGTGATTGGATCAAGACGTTT.

The chain has TRGV9 and TRGJP2. This CDR3 is built from 16 residues. Germline-derived CDR1 and CDR2 are GITISATS and ISYDGTV (reference sequence). The J segment lost 2 bases and the V segment lost 2 bases, leaving 8 bases of the junction unmatched. This CDR3 is CALWEARQSSDWIKTF. CDR3 coding DNA: TGTGCCTTGTGGGAGGCTCGACAAAGTAGTGATTGGATCAAGACGTTT.

This chain uses TRGV9 with TRGJ1 or TRGJ2. Germline matching of the DNA provided the J gene here, since TCRdb leaves it blank. Germline CDR1 GITISATS, CDR2 ISYDGTV (reference sequence). CDR3 size: 13 residues. The ends lost 4 bases at V and 4 bases at J; junction bases unmatched: 7. CDR3 nucleotides: TGTGCCTTGTGGGAAGGGAGATATTATAAGAAACTCTTT. Protein sequence: CALWEGRYYKKLF.

This clone appeared once. The chain joins TRGV3 to TRGJP2. No J gene was available from TCRdb, and it was assigned here by a germline match of the DNA. After removal of 1 base from V and 3 bases from J, the junction contained 11 bases not matched to a gene. The CDR3 sequence is 17 residues long. The germline CDR1 and CDR2 sequences are VTNTFY and YDVSTARD (reference sequence). The CDR3 is CATWDSLLSGSDWIKTF. CDR3 nucleotides: TGTGCCACCTGGGACAGTCTGTTGTCGGGTAGTGATTGGATCAAGACGTTT.

This clone appeared a few times. This sample includes further DNA sequences coding for the same CDR3. The chain carries TRGV4 and TRGJ1 or TRGJ2. The J gene, left out of TCRdb, was set here by checking the DNA against germline. Germline values: CDR1 EGSTGY, CDR2 YDSYTSSV. This CDR3 has 13 amino acids. The ends lost 0 bases at V and 6 bases at J; junction bases unmatched: 5. CDR3 sequence reads: CATWDGPGYKKLF. The DNA for the CDR3 is TGTGCCACCTGGGATGGGCCTGGTTATAAGAAACTCTTT.

This chain links TRGV9 with TRGJP1. The J gene is not listed in TCRdb, so it was assigned here from a DNA match to germline. The V gene's germline CDR1 is GITISATS and CDR2 ISYDGTV (reference sequence). CDR3 length equals 15 residues. V shed 3 bases, J shed 4 bases, and the junction held 8 bases outside the gene matches. CDR3 in amino acids: CALWETLVTGWFKIF. The CDR3 bases are TGTGCCTTGTGGGAGACCCTCGTCACTGGTTGGTTCAAGATATTT.

The V call is TRGV3, the J call TRGJP2. TCRdb offers no J gene call, so here the DNA was matched to germline to obtain one. With 3 bases clipped from V and 0 bases from J, the junction kept 7 bases outside the gene matches. Germline CDR1 VTNTFY, CDR2 YDVSTARD (reference sequence). The CDR3 runs 16 residues. The CDR3 here is CATWDGTHSSDWIKTF. Here the CDR3 DNA reads TGTGCCACCTGGGACGGAACCCATAGTAGTGATTGGATCAAGACGTTT.

V gene TRGV4 combines with J gene TRGJ1 or TRGJ2. Matching the DNA to germline supplied the J gene, which TCRdb does not give. In germline, CDR1 is EGSTGY, CDR2 YDSYTSSV. The CDR3 is 13 residues long. V gave up 4 bases and J gave up 3 bases; unmatched junction bases: 6. The CDR3 region has the DNA TGTGCCACCTGGGAGCTGTGTTATTATAAGAAACTCTTT. It yields the protein CATWELCYYKKLF.

Only a few counts were recorded for this clone. This chain links TRGV9 with TRGJ1 or TRGJ2. V lost 3 bases, J lost 11 bases, and 7 bases stayed unmatched. CDR3 length equals 11 residues. Germline V gene data show CDR1 as GITISATS and CDR2 as ISYDGTV (reference sequence). CDR3 bases: TGTGCCTTGTGGGAGAGGGCTGAGAAACTCTTT. Translation gives CALWERAEKLF.

The gene calls are TRGV4 and TRGJ1 or TRGJ2. No J gene is reported in TCRdb; it was inferred here by comparing the DNA with germline. CDR1 is EGSTGY, CDR2 YDSYTSSV, per germline. Unmatched junction bases numbered 6, after V lost 0 bases and J lost 10 bases. The CDR3 has 12 amino acids. The CDR3 region has the DNA TGTGCCACCTGGGATGGGCTAGAAAAGAAACTCTTT. Its translation is CATWDGLEKKLF.

This clone appeared a few times. This sequence joins TRGV9 and TRGJ1 or TRGJ2. The CDR3 has 13 residues. The V and J ends lost 0 bases and 5 bases, in that order; junction bases with no gene match: 4. Germline-derived CDR1 and CDR2 are GITISATS and ISYDGTV (reference sequence). In DNA, the CDR3 is TGTGCCTTGTGGGAGGTGGTCGATTATAAGAAACTCTTT. This sequence encodes CALWEVVDYKKLF.